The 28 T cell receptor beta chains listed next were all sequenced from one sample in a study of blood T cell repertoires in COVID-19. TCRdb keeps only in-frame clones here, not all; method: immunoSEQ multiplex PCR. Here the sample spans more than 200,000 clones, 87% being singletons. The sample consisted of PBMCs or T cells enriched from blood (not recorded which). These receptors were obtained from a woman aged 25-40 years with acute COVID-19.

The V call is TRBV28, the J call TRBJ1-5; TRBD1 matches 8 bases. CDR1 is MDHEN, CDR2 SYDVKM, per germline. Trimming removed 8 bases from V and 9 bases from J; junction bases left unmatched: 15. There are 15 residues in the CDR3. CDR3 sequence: CASSLSRDRLGPQHF. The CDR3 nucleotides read TGTGCCAGCTCTCTTTCCCGGGACAGGTTAGGGCCCCAGCATTTT. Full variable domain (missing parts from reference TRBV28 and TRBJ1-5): DVKVTQSSRYLVKRTGEKVFLECVQDMDHENMFWYRQDPGLGLRLIYFSYDVKMKEKGDIPEGYSVSREKKERFSLILESASTNQTSMYLCASSLSRDRLGPQHFGDGTRLSIL.

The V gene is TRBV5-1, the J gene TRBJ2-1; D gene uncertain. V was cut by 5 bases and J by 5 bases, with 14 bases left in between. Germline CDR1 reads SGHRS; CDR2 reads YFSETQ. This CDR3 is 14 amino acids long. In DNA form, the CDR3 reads TGCGCCAGCAGTAGGCTACAGTCCGACAATGAGCAGTTCTTC. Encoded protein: CASSRLQSDNEQFF. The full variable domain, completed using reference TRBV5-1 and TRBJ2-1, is KAGVTQTPRYLIKTRGQQVTLSCSPISGHRSVSWYQQTPGQGLQFLFEYFSETQRNKGNFPGRFSGRQFSNSRSEMNVSTLELGDSALYLCASSRLQSDNEQFFGPGTRLTVL.

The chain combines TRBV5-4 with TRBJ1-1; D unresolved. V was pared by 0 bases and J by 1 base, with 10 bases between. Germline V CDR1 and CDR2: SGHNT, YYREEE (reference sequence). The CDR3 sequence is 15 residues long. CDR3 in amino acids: CASSLGEAGNTEAFF. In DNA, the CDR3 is TGTGCCAGCAGCTTGGGCGAGGCCGGGAACACTGAAGCTTTCTTT.

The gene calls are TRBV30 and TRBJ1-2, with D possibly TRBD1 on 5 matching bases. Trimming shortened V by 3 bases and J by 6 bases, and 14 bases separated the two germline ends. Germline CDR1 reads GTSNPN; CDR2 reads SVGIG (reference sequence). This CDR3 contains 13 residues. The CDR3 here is CAWSQRGYNGYTF. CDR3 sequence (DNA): TGTGCCTGGAGCCAAAGGGGTTATAATGGCTACACCTTC. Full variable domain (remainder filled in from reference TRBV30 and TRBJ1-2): SQTIHQWPATLVQPVGSPLSLECTVEGTSNPNLYWYRQAAGRGLQLLFYSVGIGQISSEVPQNLSASRPQDRQFILSSKKLLLSDSGFYLCAWSQRGYNGYTFGSGTRLTVV.

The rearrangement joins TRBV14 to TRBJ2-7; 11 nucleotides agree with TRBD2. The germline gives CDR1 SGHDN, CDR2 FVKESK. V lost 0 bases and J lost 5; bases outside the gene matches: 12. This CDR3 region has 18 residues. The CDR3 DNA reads TGTGCCAGCAGCCAAGATGTAGCGGGAGGGCCAAGGTTCCACGAGCAGTACTTC. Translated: CASSQDVAGGPRFHEQYF.

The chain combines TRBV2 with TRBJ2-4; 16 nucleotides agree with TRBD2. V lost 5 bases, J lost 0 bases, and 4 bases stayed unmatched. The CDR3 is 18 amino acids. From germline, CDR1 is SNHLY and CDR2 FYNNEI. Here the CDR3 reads CASSTGLAGGLAKNIQYF. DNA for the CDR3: TGTGCCAGCAGTACGGGACTAGCGGGGGGGCTAGCCAAAAACATTCAGTACTTC.

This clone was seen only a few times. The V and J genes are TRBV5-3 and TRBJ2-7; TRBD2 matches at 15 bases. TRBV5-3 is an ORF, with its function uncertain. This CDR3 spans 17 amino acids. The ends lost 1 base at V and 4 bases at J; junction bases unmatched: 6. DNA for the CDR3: TGTGCCAGAAGCTTGAGGACTAGCGGGAGGGCCCTATACGAGCAGTACTTC. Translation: CARSLRTSGRALYEQYF.

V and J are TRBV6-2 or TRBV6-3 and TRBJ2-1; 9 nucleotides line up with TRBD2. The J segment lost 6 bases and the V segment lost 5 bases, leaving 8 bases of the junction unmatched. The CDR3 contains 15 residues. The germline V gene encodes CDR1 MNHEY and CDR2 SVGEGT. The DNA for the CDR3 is TGTGCCAGCAGTCCAATAGCGGGAGTTGGCAATGAGCAGTTCTTC. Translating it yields CASSPIAGVGNEQFF.

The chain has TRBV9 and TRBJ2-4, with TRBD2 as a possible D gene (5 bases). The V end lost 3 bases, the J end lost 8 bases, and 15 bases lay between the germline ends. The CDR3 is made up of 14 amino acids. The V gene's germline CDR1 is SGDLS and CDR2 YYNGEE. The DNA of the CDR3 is TGTGCCAGCAGCGAGCTAGGGTGGGGAGACATTCAGTACTTC. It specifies CASSELGWGDIQYF.

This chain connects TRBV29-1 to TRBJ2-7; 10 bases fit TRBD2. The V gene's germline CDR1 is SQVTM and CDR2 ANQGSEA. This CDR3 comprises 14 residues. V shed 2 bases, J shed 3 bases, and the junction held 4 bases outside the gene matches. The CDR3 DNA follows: TGCAGCGTTGAAATTCTAGCGGGAGTCTACGAGCAGTACTTC. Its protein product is CSVEILAGVYEQYF.

The CDR3 here is CAWGGDRYYEQYF. Here the CDR3 DNA reads TGTGCCTGGGGGGGGGACAGATACTACGAGCAGTACTTC. The chain joins TRBV30 to TRBJ2-7; D possibly matches TRBD1 or TRBD2 (7 bases each). Germline CDR1 GTSNPN, CDR2 SVGIG (reference sequence). The CDR3 covers 13 residues. The V end lost 5 bases, the J end lost 3 bases, and 14 bases lay between the germline ends.

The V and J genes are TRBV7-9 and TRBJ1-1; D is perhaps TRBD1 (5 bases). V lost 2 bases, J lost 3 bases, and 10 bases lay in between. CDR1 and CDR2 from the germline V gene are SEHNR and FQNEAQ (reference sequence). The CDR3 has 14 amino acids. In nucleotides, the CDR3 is TGTGCCAGCAGCTTACGGGGAGGGGACACTGAAGCTTTCTTT. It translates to CASSLRGGDTEAFF.

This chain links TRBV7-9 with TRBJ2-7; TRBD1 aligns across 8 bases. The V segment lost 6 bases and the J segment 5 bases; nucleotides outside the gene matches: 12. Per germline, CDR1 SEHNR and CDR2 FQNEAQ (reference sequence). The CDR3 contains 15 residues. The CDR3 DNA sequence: TGTGCCAGCAGGGGCCTGGGGCAGGGGGCAGACGAGCAGTACTTC. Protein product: CASRGLGQGADEQYF.

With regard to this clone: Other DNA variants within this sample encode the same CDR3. The CDR3 DNA reads TGTGCCAGCAGTCCAGACAGCTACGAGCAGTACTTC. It yields the protein CASSPDSYEQYF. V gene TRBV12-3 or TRBV12-4 combines with J gene TRBJ2-7; possible D gene TRBD1, 5 bases. This CDR3 contains 12 residues. V lost 5 bases to trimming and J lost 3 bases, with 8 bases between them.

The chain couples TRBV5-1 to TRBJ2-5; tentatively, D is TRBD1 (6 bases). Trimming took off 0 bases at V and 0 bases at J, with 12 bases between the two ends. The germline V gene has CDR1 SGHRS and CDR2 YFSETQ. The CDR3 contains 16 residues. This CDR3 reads CASSLEPRGNQETQYF. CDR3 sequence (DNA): TGCGCCAGCAGCTTGGAACCTAGGGGGAACCAAGAGACCCAGTACTTC.

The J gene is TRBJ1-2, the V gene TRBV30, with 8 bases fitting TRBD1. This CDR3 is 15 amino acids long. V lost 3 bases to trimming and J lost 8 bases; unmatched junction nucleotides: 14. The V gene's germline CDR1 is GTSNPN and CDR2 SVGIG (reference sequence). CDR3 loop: CAWRRPDRDGWGYTF. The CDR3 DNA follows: TGTGCCTGGAGGCGACCGGACAGGGACGGATGGGGCTACACCTTC.

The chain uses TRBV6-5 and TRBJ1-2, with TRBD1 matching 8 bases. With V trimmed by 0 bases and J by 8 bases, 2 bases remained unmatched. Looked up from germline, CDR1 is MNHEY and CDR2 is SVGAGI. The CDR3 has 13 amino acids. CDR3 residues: CASSYSTGEGYTF. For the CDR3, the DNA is TGTGCCAGCAGTTACTCGACAGGGGAAGGCTACACCTTC.

The CDR3 DNA is TGTGCCAGCAGTGTGGAGGCAACCTATAGCAATCAGCCCCAGCATTTT. Translated, it gives CASSVEATYSNQPQHF. The rearrangement joins TRBV6-1 to TRBJ1-5; no definite D call. The V end was cut by 4 bases, the J end by 0 bases, with 13 bases between. This CDR3 region has 16 residues. The germline gives CDR1 MNHNS, CDR2 SASEGT.

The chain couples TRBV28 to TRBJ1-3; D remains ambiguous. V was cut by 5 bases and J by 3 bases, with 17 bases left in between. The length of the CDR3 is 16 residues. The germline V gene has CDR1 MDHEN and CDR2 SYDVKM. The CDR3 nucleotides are TGTGCCAGCAGTCCGCGGGTGACAAGATTTGGAAACACCATATATTTT. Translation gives CASSPRVTRFGNTIYF. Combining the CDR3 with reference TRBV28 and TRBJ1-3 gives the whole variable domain DVKVTQSSRYLVKRTGEKVFLECVQDMDHENMFWYRQDPGLGLRLIYFSYDVKMKEKGDIPEGYSVSREKKERFSLILESASTNQTSMYLCASSPRVTRFGNTIYFGEGSWLTVV.

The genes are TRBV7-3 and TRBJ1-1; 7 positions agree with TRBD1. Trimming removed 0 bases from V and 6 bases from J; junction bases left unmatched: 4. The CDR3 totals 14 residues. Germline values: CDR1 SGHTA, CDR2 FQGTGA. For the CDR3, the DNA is TGTGCCAGCAGCTTAACAGGGGGCAGGTCTGAAGCTTTCTTT. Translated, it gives CASSLTGGRSEAFF. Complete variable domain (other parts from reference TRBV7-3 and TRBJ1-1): GAGVSQTPSNKVTEKGKYVELRCDPISGHTALYWYRQSLGQGPEFLIYFQGTGAADDSGLPNDRFFAVRPEGSVSTLKIQRTERGDSAVYLCASSLTGGRSEAFFGQGTRLTVV.

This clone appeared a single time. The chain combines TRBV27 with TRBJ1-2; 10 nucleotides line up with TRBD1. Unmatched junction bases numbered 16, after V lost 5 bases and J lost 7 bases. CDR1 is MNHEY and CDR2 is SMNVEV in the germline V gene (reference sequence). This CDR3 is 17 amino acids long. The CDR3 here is CASSPHNPTGGVGGYTF. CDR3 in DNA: TGTGCCAGCAGTCCTCACAACCCGACAGGGGGCGTGGGTGGCTACACCTTC.

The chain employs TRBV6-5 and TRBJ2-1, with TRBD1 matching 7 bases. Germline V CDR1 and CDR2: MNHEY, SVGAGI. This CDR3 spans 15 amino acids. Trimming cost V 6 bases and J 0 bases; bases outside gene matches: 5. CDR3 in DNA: TGTGCCAGCAGCCCGGGACAGAGCTCCTACAATGAGCAGTTCTTC. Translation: CASSPGQSSYNEQFF.

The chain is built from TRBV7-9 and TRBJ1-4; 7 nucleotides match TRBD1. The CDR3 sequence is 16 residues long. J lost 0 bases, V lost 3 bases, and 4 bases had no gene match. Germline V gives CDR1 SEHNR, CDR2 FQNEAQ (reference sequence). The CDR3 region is CASSLATGPTNEKLFF. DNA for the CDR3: TGTGCCAGCAGCTTGGCGACAGGGCCAACTAATGAAAAACTGTTTTTT.

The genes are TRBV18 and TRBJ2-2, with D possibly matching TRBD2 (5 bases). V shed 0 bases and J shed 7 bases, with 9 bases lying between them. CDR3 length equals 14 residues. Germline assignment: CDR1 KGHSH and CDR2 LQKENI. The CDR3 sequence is CASSPPGRGGELFF. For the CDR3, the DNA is TGTGCCAGCTCACCACCAGGGAGAGGCGGGGAGCTGTTTTTT.

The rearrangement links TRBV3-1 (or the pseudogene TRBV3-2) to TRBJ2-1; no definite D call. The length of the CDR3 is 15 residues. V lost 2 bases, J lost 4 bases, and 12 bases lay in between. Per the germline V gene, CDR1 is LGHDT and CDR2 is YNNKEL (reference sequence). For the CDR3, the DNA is TGTGCCAGCAGCCAAAGTCCGACTCGTTACAATGAGCAGTTCTTC. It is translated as CASSQSPTRYNEQFF.

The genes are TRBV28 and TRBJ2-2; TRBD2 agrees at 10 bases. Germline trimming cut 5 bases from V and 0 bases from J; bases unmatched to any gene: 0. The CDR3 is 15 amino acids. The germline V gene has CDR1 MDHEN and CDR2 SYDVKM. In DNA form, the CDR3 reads TGTGCCAGCAGTCTAGCGGGAGCGAACACCGGGGAGCTGTTTTTT. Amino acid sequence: CASSLAGANTGELFF.

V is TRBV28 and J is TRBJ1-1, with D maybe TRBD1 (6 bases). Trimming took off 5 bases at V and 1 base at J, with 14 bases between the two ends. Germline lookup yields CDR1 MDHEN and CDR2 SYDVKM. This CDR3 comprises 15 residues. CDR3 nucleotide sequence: TGTGCCAGCAGTCCGGAAACGACAGGGAACACTGAAGCTTTCTTT. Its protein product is CASSPETTGNTEAFF.

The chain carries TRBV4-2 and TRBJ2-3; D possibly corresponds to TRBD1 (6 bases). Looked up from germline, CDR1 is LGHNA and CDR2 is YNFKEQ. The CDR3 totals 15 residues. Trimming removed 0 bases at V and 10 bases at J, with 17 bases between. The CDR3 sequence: CASSQDSGAWGAQYF. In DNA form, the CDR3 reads TGTGCCAGCAGCCAAGATTCAGGGGCGTGGGGTGCGCAGTATTTT.